These T cell receptor beta chains were read from a single sample in a study of shared clonotypes between healthy human individuals. The table came from immunoSEQ multiplex PCR; TCRdb's copy has only in-frame clones and leaves some out. Of about 1.5 million clones listed, 98% were seen once; the top ten hold around 0.47%. What was sequenced was naive CD4+ T cells sorted from blood. The source is a man under 40 in good health. CDR3s include the opening cysteine and the closing phenylalanine or tryptophan. The order of the fields is V gene, D gene, clone size, J gene, CDR3 DNA, CDR3 protein. A D gene is named only where the DNA matches it firmly. Where a row states a size, it is once, few, many or the class of an expanded clone; other rows omit it.

V gene: TRBV5-1; D gene: TRBD2; clone size: once; J gene: TRBJ2-2; CDR3 DNA: TGCGCCAGCAGCTCCCCGGAGGGACTAGCGGGAGGAAGGACCGGGGAGCTGTTTTTT; CDR3 protein: CASSSPEGLAGGRTGELFF
V gene: TRBV30; D gene: .; clone size: .; J gene: TRBJ1-5; CDR3 DNA: TGTGCCTGGACGCCGGCGGGACACAATAGCAATCAGCCCCAGCATTTT; CDR3 protein: CAWTPAGHNSNQPQHF
V gene: TRBV15; D gene: .; clone size: once; J gene: TRBJ1-1; CDR3 DNA: TGTGCCACCAGCAGAGCTCCGGGCGGGTACACTGAAGCTTTCTTT; CDR3 protein: CATSRAPGGYTEAFF
V gene: TRBV7-5; D gene: .; clone size: once; J gene: TRBJ2-7; CDR3 DNA: TGTGTCAGAAGCCCACCGACTAGCGGGAGGGGAAGAATTCGAACAGAGCAGTACTTC; CDR3 protein: CVRSPPTSGRGRIRTEQYF
V gene: TRBV5-1; D gene: TRBD1; clone size: .; J gene: TRBJ1-2; CDR3 DNA: TGCGCCAGCAGCCCCGCGAATTTACACTCCGGTGGACAGGGGGCCGCGGGGAACTATGGCTACACCTTC; CDR3 protein: CASSPANLHSGGQGAAGNYGYTF
V gene: TRBV6-1; D gene: TRBD1; clone size: .; J gene: TRBJ1-1; CDR3 DNA: TGTGCCAGCAGTGAACAGGGGGCAGTGAACACTGAAGCTTTCTTT; CDR3 protein: CASSEQGAVNTEAFF
V gene: TRBV30; D gene: .; clone size: .; J gene: TRBJ1-5; CDR3 DNA: TGTGCCTGGAGTGTATCGGCAGATAGCAATCAGCCCCAGCATTTT; CDR3 protein: CAWSVSADSNQPQHF
V gene: TRBV11-2; D gene: .; clone size: .; J gene: TRBJ2-1; CDR3 DNA: TGTGCCAGCAGCCGCACTGGTGATGAGCAGTTCTTC; CDR3 protein: CASSRTGDEQFF
V gene: TRBV30; D gene: .; clone size: .; J gene: TRBJ2-3; CDR3 DNA: TGTGCCTGGAGTGTGAGGGGACTCCCCACAGATACGCAGTATTTT; CDR3 protein: CAWSVRGLPTDTQYF
V gene: TRBV28; D gene: TRBD1; clone size: once; J gene: TRBJ1-1; CDR3 DNA: TGTGCCAGCAGTTTACCCACCGGGACAGGGATCCAAACGGGCGCTGAAGCTTTCTTT; CDR3 protein: CASSLPTGTGIQTGAEAFF
V gene: TRBV14; D gene: TRBD2; clone size: once; J gene: TRBJ2-7; CDR3 DNA: TGTGCCAGCAGCCAAGAACTGGGTCTTTCCAAGCGGGATATCTACGAGCAGTACTTC; CDR3 protein: CASSQELGLSKRDIYEQYF
V gene: TRBV19; D gene: .; clone size: .; J gene: TRBJ2-2; CDR3 DNA: TGTGCCAGTACCCCCCTGACCACCTGGACTGGGGAGCTGTTTTTT; CDR3 protein: CASTPLTTWTGELFF
V gene: TRBV9; D gene: .; clone size: .; J gene: TRBJ2-3; CDR3 DNA: TGTGCCAGCAGCCCTGGGACTCCCGGATGGACAGATACGCAGTATTTT; CDR3 protein: CASSPGTPGWTDTQYF
V gene: TRBV10-1; D gene: TRBD1; clone size: .; J gene: TRBJ1-1; CDR3 DNA: TGCGCCAGCAGTGAGGGGACAGCGGGCGACACTGAAGCTTTCTTT; CDR3 protein: CASSEGTAGDTEAFF
V gene: TRBV25-1; D gene: .; clone size: .; J gene: TRBJ2-1; CDR3 DNA: TGTGCCAGCAGTTCAGGGATAGCCCGCTACAATGAGCAGTTCTTC; CDR3 protein: CASSSGIARYNEQFF
V gene: TRBV11-2; D gene: .; clone size: .; J gene: TRBJ2-1; CDR3 DNA: TGTGCCAGCAGCTCCAGTCCGGGACCCGAGGGAGATGAGCAGTTCTTC; CDR3 protein: CASSSSPGPEGDEQFF
V gene: TRBV5-4; D gene: .; clone size: .; J gene: TRBJ2-5; CDR3 DNA: TGTGCCAGCAGCTCACCCTCACCCCGGGGGAAAGAGACCCAGTACTTC; CDR3 protein: CASSSPSPRGKETQYF
V gene: TRBV19; D gene: TRBD2; clone size: .; J gene: TRBJ2-5; CDR3 DNA: TGTGCCAGTACGGCGGGAGCGGAGACCCAGTACTTC; CDR3 protein: CASTAGAETQYF
V gene: TRBV29-1; D gene: .; clone size: once; J gene: TRBJ1-1; CDR3 DNA: TGCAGCGTTGGACACTTCAACACTGAAGCTTTCTTT; CDR3 protein: CSVGHFNTEAFF
V gene: TRBV15; D gene: TRBD1; clone size: .; J gene: TRBJ2-7; CDR3 DNA: TGTGCCACCAGCAGGACAGGGGGTTCCTACGAGCAGTACTTC; CDR3 protein: CATSRTGGSYEQYF
V gene: TRBV9; D gene: TRBD1; clone size: few; J gene: TRBJ1-1; CDR3 DNA: TGTGCCAGCAGCAACAGGGGTAGCACTGAAGCTTTCTTT; CDR3 protein: CASSNRGSTEAFF
V gene: TRBV6-6; D gene: .; clone size: once; J gene: TRBJ1-2; CDR3 DNA: TGTGCCAGCAGCCCTCCAGACTATGGCTACACCTTC; CDR3 protein: CASSPPDYGYTF
V gene: TRBV5-4; D gene: .; clone size: once; J gene: TRBJ2-7; CDR3 DNA: TGTGCCAGCAGCTTGTCGTCGTGGAGCTCCTACGAGCAGTACTTC; CDR3 protein: CASSLSSWSSYEQYF
V gene: TRBV7-9; D gene: TRBD1; clone size: .; J gene: TRBJ1-2; CDR3 DNA: TGTGCCAGCAGCACTGAAGGGACAGGGGGCTCTGGCTACACCTTC; CDR3 protein: CASSTEGTGGSGYTF
V gene: TRBV7-2; D gene: TRBD2; clone size: .; J gene: TRBJ2-1; CDR3 DNA: TGTGCCAGCAGCCCCGCGGGGGGGCGGACCTACAATGAGCAGTTCTTC; CDR3 protein: CASSPAGGRTYNEQFF
V gene: TRBV14; D gene: TRBD2; clone size: .; J gene: TRBJ2-7; CDR3 DNA: TGTGCCAGCAGCCAAGCCGGGACTAAGCAGTACTTC; CDR3 protein: CASSQAGTKQYF
V gene: TRBV7-2; D gene: TRBD2; clone size: .; J gene: TRBJ2-7; CDR3 DNA: TGTGCCAGCAGCTTAGCCCTAGCGGGAGGGCGCTACGAGCAGTACTTC; CDR3 protein: CASSLALAGGRYEQYF
V gene: TRBV19; D gene: .; clone size: .; J gene: TRBJ1-5; CDR3 DNA: TGTGCCAGTAGTATAGATCAACGAGATTGGTCTAGCAATCAGCCCCAGCATTTT; CDR3 protein: CASSIDQRDWSSNQPQHF
V gene: TRBV7-9; D gene: .; clone size: .; J gene: TRBJ2-6; CDR3 DNA: TGTGCCAGCGAACAGTCCAGCTCTGGGGCCAACGTCCTGACTTTC; CDR3 protein: CASEQSSSGANVLTF
V gene: TRBV7-2; D gene: TRBD1; clone size: .; J gene: TRBJ2-7; CDR3 DNA: TGTGCCAGCAGCCGGGGACAGGGGGCGGCCGTCGGGCAGTACTTC; CDR3 protein: CASSRGQGAAVGQYF
V gene: TRBV5-4; D gene: .; clone size: .; J gene: TRBJ2-7; CDR3 DNA: TGTGCCAGCAGCTTAGGACAAGTGGCCTACGAGCAGTACTTC; CDR3 protein: CASSLGQVAYEQYF
V gene: TRBV2; D gene: .; clone size: .; J gene: TRBJ2-5; CDR3 DNA: TGTGCCAGCAGCCCGGAGTCGGGTCCGGCGACCCAGTACTTC; CDR3 protein: CASSPESGPATQYF
V gene: TRBV19; D gene: .; clone size: .; J gene: TRBJ1-1; CDR3 DNA: TGTGCCAGTAGTTTAGCAGGGTTGTTGAACACTGAAGCTTTCTTT; CDR3 protein: CASSLAGLLNTEAFF
V gene: TRBV18; D gene: TRBD2; clone size: .; J gene: TRBJ2-1; CDR3 DNA: TGTGCCAGCTCCCCTATAAGAGTTAGCGGGGAAAGCTCCTACAATGAGCAGTTCTTC; CDR3 protein: CASSPIRVSGESSYNEQFF
V gene: TRBV5-4; D gene: .; clone size: .; J gene: TRBJ2-1; CDR3 DNA: TGTGCCAGCAGCTTCACCTCCAGCTCCTACAATGAGCAGTTCTTC; CDR3 protein: CASSFTSSSYNEQFF
V gene: TRBV2; D gene: .; clone size: .; J gene: TRBJ2-7; CDR3 DNA: TGTGCCAGCAGTGACTCAGGGACTGGCGAGCAGTACTTC; CDR3 protein: CASSDSGTGEQYF
V gene: TRBV28; D gene: .; clone size: once; J gene: TRBJ2-7; CDR3 DNA: TGTGCCAGCAGTTTAAGGGTCGCTGGGGCGCGGTACGAGCAGTACTTC; CDR3 protein: CASSLRVAGARYEQYF
V gene: TRBV6-1; D gene: .; clone size: .; J gene: TRBJ2-2; CDR3 DNA: TGTGCCAGCAGGGTCCGTTACACCGGGGAGCTGTTTTTT; CDR3 protein: CASRVRYTGELFF
V gene: TRBV7-3; D gene: .; clone size: .; J gene: TRBJ2-7; CDR3 DNA: TGTGCCAGCAGCTTAACCGCTCTAGGTAACTACGAGCAGTACTTC; CDR3 protein: CASSLTALGNYEQYF
V gene: TRBV29-1; D gene: .; clone size: .; J gene: TRBJ1-1; CDR3 DNA: TGCAGCGTTGTGGGGGCGATTGGATTGCACACTGAAGCTTTCTTT; CDR3 protein: CSVVGAIGLHTEAFF
V gene: TRBV29-1; D gene: .; clone size: .; J gene: TRBJ2-5; CDR3 DNA: TGCAGCGGGAGGGACTTTAAAGAGACCCAGTACTTC; CDR3 protein: CSGRDFKETQYF
V gene: TRBV27; D gene: TRBD1; clone size: .; J gene: TRBJ1-5; CDR3 DNA: TGTGCCAGCAGTCCGGACAGGGCCCAAAGGAGGCAGCCCCAGCATTTT; CDR3 protein: CASSPDRAQRRQPQHF
V gene: TRBV5-1; D gene: .; clone size: .; J gene: TRBJ2-3; CDR3 DNA: TGCGCCAGCAGCTCATCAAGCAGCACAGATACGCAGTATTTT; CDR3 protein: CASSSSSSTDTQYF
V gene: TRBV7-9; D gene: .; clone size: .; J gene: TRBJ1-4; CDR3 DNA: TGTGCCAGCAGCTTAGGTCTTGGACTTCTCGTTGGTGAAAAACTGTTTTTT; CDR3 protein: CASSLGLGLLVGEKLFF
V gene: TRBV5-4; D gene: TRBD2; clone size: .; J gene: TRBJ2-7; CDR3 DNA: TGTGCCAGCAGCCGACGGACTAGACAACGGGCCTACGAGCAGTACTTC; CDR3 protein: CASSRRTRQRAYEQYF